These T cell receptor beta chains were read from a single sample in a study of molecular identifiers for immune sequencing clone quantification. TCRdb re-analysed the PCR reads in MiXCR, keeping a single row per CDR3 protein. The table includes 10,000 or so distinct CDR3 sequences, 15% to 20% detected once. The specimen was naive CD8+ T cells from blood, with Jurkat cell RNA spiked in. The receptors originated from a human donor in good health. Some libraries in this study had Jurkat cell RNA spiked in. Each CDR3 is given with its conserved first and last residue. A D gene is named only where the DNA matches it firmly. Clone size is given for some rows only: seen once, a few or many times, or a class if the clone is expanded.

V gene,clone size,J gene,D gene,CDR3 protein,CDR3 DNA
TRBV6-1,NA,TRBJ2-2,NA,CASSESRTYTVELFF,TGTGCCAGCAGTGAATCAAGGACTTACACCGTGGAGCTGTTTTTT
TRBV19,many,TRBJ2-1,NA,CASSRRFRESSYNEQFF,TGTGCCAGTAGTAGGCGGTTCAGGGAAAGCTCCTACAATGAGCAGTTCTTC
TRBV19,medium-sized,TRBJ2-3,NA,CASSRSGWEGIHTDTQYF,TGTGCCAGTAGTAGATCAGGTTGGGAAGGAATTCACACAGATACGCAGTATTTT
TRBV11-2,many,TRBJ2-1,NA,CASVRGGRNEQFF,TGTGCCAGCGTACGGGGAGGAAGGAATGAGCAGTTCTTC
TRBV11-2,medium-sized,TRBJ2-3,NA,CASSFNTGTPKDTQYF,TGTGCCAGCAGCTTCAATACCGGGACTCCAAAGGATACGCAGTATTTT
TRBV5-6,NA,TRBJ2-7,NA,CASSTGTPFSEQYF,TGTGCCAGCAGCACCGGGACCCCATTTAGTGAGCAGTACTTC
TRBV5-1,many,TRBJ1-1,TRBD1,CASSLYARDSMNTEAFF,TGCGCCAGCAGCCTTTATGCCCGGGACAGTATGAACACTGAAGCTTTCTTT
TRBV28,medium-sized,TRBJ2-3,TRBD2,CASSALAGEGTDTQYF,TGTGCCAGCAGTGCCCTAGCGGGGGAGGGCACAGATACGCAGTATTTT
TRBV29-1,NA,TRBJ2-1,NA,CSIWDLGNEQFF,TGCAGCATCTGGGACCTTGGGAATGAGCAGTTCTTC
TRBV28,medium-sized,TRBJ1-2,NA,CASSFVGGDGYTF,TGTGCCAGCAGTTTCGTGGGTGGAGATGGCTACACCTTC